This T cell receptor (beta chain) was recorded in a study of cytomegalovirus exposure and HLA in healthy donors. Background on the study: Early released data had about 85 million unique TCRs, all coming from HLA-typed donors.

Researchers ran the PCR with 60 Vbeta and 13 Jbeta primers. Assay: immunoSEQ multiplex PCR; the TCRdb copy retains only in-frame clones and omits some. Altogether around 140,000 clones are present, around 82% being singletons, with the ten largest covering roughly 2.4%. Germline V CDR1 and CDR2: LGHNA, YNFKEQ. With V trimmed by 0 bases and J by 9 bases, 12 bases remained unmatched. The CDR3 loop spans 18 amino acids. Sequencing used PBMCs. This clonotype was sampled from a woman in her late teens or twenties in good health and CMV-seropositive. The chain recombines TRBV4-2 with TRBJ2-3, with 13 bases fitting TRBD2. Here the CDR3 DNA reads TGTGCCAGCAGCCAAGATAGGGGACTAGCGGGGCCCCAAGGGACGCAGTATTTT. Translation gives CASSQDRGLAGPQGTQYF.